Presented here are 8 T cell receptor beta chains from one specimen sequenced in a study of blood T cell repertoires in COVID-19. Measured with immunoSEQ multiplex PCR; TCRdb has only the in-frame clones, and not every one. The table has over 130,000 clones, around four fifths seen once. Material: PBMCs or T cells enriched from blood (not recorded which). These receptors came from a woman aged 50 to 60 with acute COVID-19.

The chain joins TRBV19 to TRBJ2-7; D perhaps matches TRBD1 (6 bases). The CDR3 loop spans 16 amino acids. Germline V gives CDR1 LNHDA, CDR2 SQIVND (reference sequence). Trimming took 5 bases from V and 4 from J, leaving 21 bases between them. CDR3 residues: CASSPLPHRDRYEQYF. CDR3 in DNA: TGTGCCAGTAGTCCCCTCCCCCACAGGGATCGGTACGAGCAGTACTTC.

The chain links TRBV3-1 (or the pseudogene TRBV3-2) to TRBJ2-3; 7 nucleotides agree with TRBD2. V dropped 1 base and J dropped 3; count of bases not matched to a gene: 7. The germline V gene has CDR1 LGHDT and CDR2 YNNKEL (reference sequence). The CDR3 is 16 residues long. CDR3 amino acids: CASSQAGLEFTDTQYF. CDR3 nucleotides: TGTGCCAGCAGCCAAGCAGGACTAGAGTTTACAGATACGCAGTATTTT.

The chain employs TRBV30 and TRBJ2-7, with 9 nucleotides matching TRBD2. The germline V gene encodes CDR1 GTSNPN and CDR2 SVGIG (reference sequence). J lost 2 bases, V lost 2 bases, and 10 bases had no gene match. CDR3 length: 16 amino acids. The CDR3 here is CAWSLYSLAGAYEQYF. As DNA, the CDR3 is TGTGCCTGGAGTCTCTACTCTTTAGCGGGAGCCTACGAGCAGTACTTC. Combining the CDR3 with reference TRBV30 and TRBJ2-7 gives the whole variable domain SQTIHQWPATLVQPVGSPLSLECTVEGTSNPNLYWYRQAAGRGLQLLFYSVGIGQISSEVPQNLSASRPQDRQFILSSKKLLLSDSGFYLCAWSLYSLAGAYEQYFGPGTRLTVT.

The V gene is TRBV11-3, the J gene TRBJ2-7; a weak D match, TRBD1 (6 bases). The CDR3 contains 13 residues. Trimming stripped 5 bases from V and 2 bases from J, with 10 bases between. Germline lookup yields CDR1 SGHNT and CDR2 YENEEA. CDR3 amino acids: CASSRGGPYEQYF. CDR3 nucleotides: TGTGCCAGCAGCCGAGGGGGTCCCTACGAGCAGTACTTC. The whole variable domain, filled in from reference TRBV11-3 and TRBJ2-7, reads EAGVVQSPRYKIIEKKQPVAFWCNPISGHNTLYWYLQNLGQGPELLIRYENEEAVDDSQLPKDRFSAERLKGVDSTLKIQPAELGDSAVYLCASSRGGPYEQYFGPGTRLTVT.

This clone was seen only a few times. The CDR3 nucleotides are TGTGCCAGCAGCACCCCGGGAGCCGGGTCCTACGAGCAGTACTTC. Translating gives CASSTPGAGSYEQYF. V is TRBV6-5 and J is TRBJ2-7; possibly TRBD2 for D (6 bases). V lost 6 bases to trimming and J lost 1 base, with 16 bases between them. Germline assignment: CDR1 MNHEY and CDR2 SVGAGI. CDR3 length: 15 amino acids.

The chain links TRBV21-1 to TRBJ2-4; TRBD2 was called by the table and not checked on the DNA. TRBV21-1 is a listed pseudogene. The CDR3 covers 17 residues. DNA of the CDR3: TGTGCCAGCCCCGGGGGCGGGAGTAAGGGGGTCAAAAACATTCAGTACTTC. Translation gives CASPGGGSKGVKNIQYF.

In this sample, this clone turned up a few times. V and J are TRBV6-2 or TRBV6-3 and TRBJ1-4, with 8 nucleotides matching TRBD1. CDR3 length equals 19 residues. Germline assignment: CDR1 MNHEY and CDR2 SVGEGT. Trimming removed 2 bases from V and 5 bases from J; junction bases left unmatched: 16. CDR3 in amino acids: CASSYIAVRRDRTNEKLFF. The CDR3 bases are TGTGCCAGCAGTTACATAGCGGTGCGGCGGGACAGGACAAATGAAAAACTGTTTTTT.

The rearrangement uses TRBV19 and TRBJ1-2, with TRBD1 matching 10 bases. This CDR3 has 16 amino acids. V was pared by 8 bases and J by 4 bases, with 13 bases of the junction left unmatched. Germline lookup yields CDR1 LNHDA and CDR2 SQIVND (reference sequence). CDR3 loop: CASRTLDRGLSYGYTF. CDR3 bases: TGTGCCAGTCGTACGCTCGACAGGGGGCTCAGCTATGGCTACACCTTC.